This T cell receptor (beta chain) was recorded in a study of regulatory T cells in long-lasting Graves disease. The time point was: newly diagnosed GD, antithyroid drugs for less than 3 months. PBMC RNA was the source of the TCR library. Graves' disease diagnosis used American Thyroid Association guidelines. Comments on this clonotype: What it binds is unknown.

Relying on iRepertoire HTBI primers and Arm-PCR of CDR3 regions, the team built TCR beta libraries. TCRdb re-derived calls from the multiplex PCR reads in MiXCR, one entry per CDR3 protein. This table has 360,000 or so distinct CDR3 sequences, about 10% appearing once. Broader study findings: Relative to new patients (966), persistent patients exhibited greater sharing of public clonotypes (about 3,000). Preferential use of TRBV28, TRBJ1-2 and TRBJ2-5 was seen in persistent disease.

This CDR3 is 15 amino acids long. Germline V gene lookup returns CDR1 SGHTA and CDR2 FQGNSA. The junction had 4 bases not matched to a gene; V was cut back by 2 bases and J by 4 bases. This sample was also put to use in a study of T cells in Graves' hyperthyroidism and ophthalmopathy. This second study says: Within blood appeared most thyroid clonotypes that had expanded above 0.001.

The gene calls are TRBV7-2 and TRBJ2-3, with 9 bases that match TRBD2. This sequence was found in a woman aged 18-30 years with Graves disease. The material was peripheral blood mononuclear cells (PBMCs), obtained at new diagnosis, from a patient treated with antithyroid drugs. CDR3 sequence: CASSLLRGGADTQYF. Written as DNA, the CDR3 is TGTGCCAGCAGCTTATTGCGGGGGGGCGCAGATACGCAGTATTTT.